The entry that follows covers one T cell receptor beta chain sequence. Its target is not known. The CDR3 contains 15 residues. The germline V gene encodes CDR1 SNHLY and CDR2 FYNNEI. After removal of 6 bases from V and 6 bases from J, the junction contained 10 bases not matched to a gene. The data belong to a study of T cell repertoires in cytomegalovirus infection. TCRdb re-called the reads through MiXCR, storing one row per CDR3 protein. The data show approximately 730,000 distinct CDR3 sequences, under 35% seen once. Sequencing was performed on cultured CD8+ T cells from PBMCs, taken from culture after CMV antigen stimulation. This TCR was recovered from a human donor in good health (CMV status not recorded). Some clones in this sample may be carry-over from other donors' samples. This chain connects TRBV2 to TRBJ2-3, with 9 bases fitting TRBD2. CDR3 protein: CASRRLAGVQDTQYF. In DNA, the CDR3 is TGTGCCAGCAGACGGTTAGCGGGGGTCCAGGATACGCAGTATTTT.